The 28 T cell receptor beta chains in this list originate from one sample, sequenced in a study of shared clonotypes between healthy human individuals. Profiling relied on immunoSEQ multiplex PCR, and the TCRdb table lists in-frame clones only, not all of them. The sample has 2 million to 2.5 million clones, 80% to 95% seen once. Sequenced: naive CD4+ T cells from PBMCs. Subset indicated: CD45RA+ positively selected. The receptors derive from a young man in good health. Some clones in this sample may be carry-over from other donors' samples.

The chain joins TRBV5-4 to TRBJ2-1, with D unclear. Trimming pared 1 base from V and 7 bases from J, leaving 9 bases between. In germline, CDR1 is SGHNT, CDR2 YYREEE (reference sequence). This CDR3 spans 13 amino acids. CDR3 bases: TGTGCCAGCAGCTTGTCGGGCGGAAATGAGCAGTTCTTC. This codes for CASSLSGGNEQFF.

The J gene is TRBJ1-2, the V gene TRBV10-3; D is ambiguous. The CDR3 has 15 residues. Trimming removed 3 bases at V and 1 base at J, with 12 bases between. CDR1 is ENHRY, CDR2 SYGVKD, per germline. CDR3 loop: CAISEGGRRNYGYTF. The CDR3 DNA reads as TGTGCCATCAGTGAAGGTGGCAGGCGTAACTATGGCTACACCTTC.

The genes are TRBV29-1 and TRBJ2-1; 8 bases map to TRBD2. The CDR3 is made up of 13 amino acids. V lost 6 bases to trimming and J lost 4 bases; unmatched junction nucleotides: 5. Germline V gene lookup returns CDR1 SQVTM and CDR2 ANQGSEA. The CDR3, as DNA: TGCAGCGTCCTTAGCGGGGCTTACAATGAGCAGTTCTTC. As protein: CSVLSGAYNEQFF.

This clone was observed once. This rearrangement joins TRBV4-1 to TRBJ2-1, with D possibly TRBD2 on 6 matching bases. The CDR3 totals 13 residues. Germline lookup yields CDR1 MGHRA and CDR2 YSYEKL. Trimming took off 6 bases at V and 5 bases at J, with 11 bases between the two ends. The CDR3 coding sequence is TGCGCCAGCAGTCGGGAGTACGACAATGAGCAGTTCTTC. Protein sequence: CASSREYDNEQFF.

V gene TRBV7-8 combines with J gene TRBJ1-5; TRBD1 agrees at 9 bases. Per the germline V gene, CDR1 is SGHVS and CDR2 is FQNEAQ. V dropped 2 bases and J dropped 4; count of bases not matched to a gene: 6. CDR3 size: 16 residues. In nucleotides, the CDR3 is TGTGCCAGCAGCTTATCGGGGACAGGGCGAAATCAGCCCCAGCATTTT. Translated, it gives CASSLSGTGRNQPQHF.

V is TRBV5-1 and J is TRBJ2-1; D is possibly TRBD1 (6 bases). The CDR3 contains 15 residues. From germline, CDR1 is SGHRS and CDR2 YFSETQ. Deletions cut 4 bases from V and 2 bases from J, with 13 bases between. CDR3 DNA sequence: TGCGCCAGCAGCCTCGGGACATCTACCTACAATGAGCAGTTCTTC. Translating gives CASSLGTSTYNEQFF. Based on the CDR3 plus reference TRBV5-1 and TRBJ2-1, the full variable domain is KAGVTQTPRYLIKTRGQQVTLSCSPISGHRSVSWYQQTPGQGLQFLFEYFSETQRNKGNFPGRFSGRQFSNSRSEMNVSTLELGDSALYLCASSLGTSTYNEQFFGPGTRLTVL.

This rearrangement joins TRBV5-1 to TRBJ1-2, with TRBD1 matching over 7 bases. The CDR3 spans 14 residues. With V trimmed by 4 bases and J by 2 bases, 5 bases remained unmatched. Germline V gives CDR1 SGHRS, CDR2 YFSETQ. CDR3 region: CASSQTGANYGYTF. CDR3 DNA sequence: TGCGCCAGCAGCCAAACAGGGGCCAACTATGGCTACACCTTC.

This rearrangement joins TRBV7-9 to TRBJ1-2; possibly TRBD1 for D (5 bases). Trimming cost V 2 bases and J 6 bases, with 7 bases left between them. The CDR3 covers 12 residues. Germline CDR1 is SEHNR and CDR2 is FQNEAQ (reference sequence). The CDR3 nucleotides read TGTGCCAGCAGCTTACAGGGAAATGGCTACACCTTC. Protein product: CASSLQGNGYTF.

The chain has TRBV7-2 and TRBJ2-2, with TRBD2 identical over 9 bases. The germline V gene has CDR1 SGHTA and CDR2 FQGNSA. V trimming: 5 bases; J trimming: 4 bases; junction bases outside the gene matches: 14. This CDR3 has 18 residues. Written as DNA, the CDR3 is TGTGCCAGCAGCCCGGCCGGGACTAGCATGTCTTTCACCGGGGAGCTGTTTTTT. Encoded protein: CASSPAGTSMSFTGELFF.

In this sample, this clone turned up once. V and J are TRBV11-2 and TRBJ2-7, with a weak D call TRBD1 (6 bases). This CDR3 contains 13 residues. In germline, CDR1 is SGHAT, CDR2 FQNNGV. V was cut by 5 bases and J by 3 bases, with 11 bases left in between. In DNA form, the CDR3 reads TGTGCCAGCAGCCCGACGGACAGCTACGAGCAGTACTTC. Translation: CASSPTDSYEQYF.

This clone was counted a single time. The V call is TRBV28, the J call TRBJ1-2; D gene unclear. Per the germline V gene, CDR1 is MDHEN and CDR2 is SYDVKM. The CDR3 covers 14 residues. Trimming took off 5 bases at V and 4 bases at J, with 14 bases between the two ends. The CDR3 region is CASSTLTWGYGYTF. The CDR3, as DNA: TGTGCCAGCAGTACCTTGACTTGGGGCTATGGCTACACCTTC.

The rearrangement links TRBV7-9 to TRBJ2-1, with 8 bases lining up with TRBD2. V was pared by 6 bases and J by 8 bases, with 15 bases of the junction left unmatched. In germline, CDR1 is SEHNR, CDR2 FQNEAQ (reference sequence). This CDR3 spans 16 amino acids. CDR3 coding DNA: TGTGCCAGCAGAAGGATGCCTCAGCGGGAGTCCCATGAGCAGTTCTTC. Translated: CASRRMPQRESHEQFF.

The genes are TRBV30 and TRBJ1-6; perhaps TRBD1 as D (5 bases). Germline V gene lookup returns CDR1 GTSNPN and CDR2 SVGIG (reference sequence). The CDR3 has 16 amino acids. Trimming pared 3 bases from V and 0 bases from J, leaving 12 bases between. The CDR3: CAWRSRAVSYNSPLHF. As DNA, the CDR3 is TGTGCCTGGAGATCCAGGGCGGTCTCCTATAATTCACCCCTCCACTTT.

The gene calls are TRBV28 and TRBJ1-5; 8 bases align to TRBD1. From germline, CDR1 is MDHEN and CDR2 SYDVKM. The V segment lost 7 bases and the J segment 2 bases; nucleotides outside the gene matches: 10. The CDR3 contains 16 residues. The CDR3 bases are TGTGCCAGCACAAATACGCAGGGGGCCGGCAATCAGCCCCAGCATTTT. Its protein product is CASTNTQGAGNQPQHF.

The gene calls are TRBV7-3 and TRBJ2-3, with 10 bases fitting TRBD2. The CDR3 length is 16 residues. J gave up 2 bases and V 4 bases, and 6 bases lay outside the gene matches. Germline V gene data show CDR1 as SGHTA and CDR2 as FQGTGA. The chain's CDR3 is CASSSLGLAPTDTQYF. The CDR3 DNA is TGTGCCAGCAGCTCTCTGGGACTAGCGCCCACAGATACGCAGTATTTT.

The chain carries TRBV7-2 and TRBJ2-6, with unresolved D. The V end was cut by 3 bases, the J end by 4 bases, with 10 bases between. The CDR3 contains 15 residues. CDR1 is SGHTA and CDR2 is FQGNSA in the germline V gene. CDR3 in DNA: TGTGCCAGCAGCTTGGGTTTCGGAGGGGCCAACGTCCTGACTTTC. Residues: CASSLGFGGANVLTF.

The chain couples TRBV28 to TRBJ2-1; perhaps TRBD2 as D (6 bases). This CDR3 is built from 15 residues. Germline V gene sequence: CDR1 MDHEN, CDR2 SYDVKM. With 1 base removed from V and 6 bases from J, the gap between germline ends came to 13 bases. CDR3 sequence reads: CASSLFPSEGNEQFF. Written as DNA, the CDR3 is TGTGCCAGCAGTTTATTTCCTAGCGAAGGCAATGAGCAGTTCTTC.

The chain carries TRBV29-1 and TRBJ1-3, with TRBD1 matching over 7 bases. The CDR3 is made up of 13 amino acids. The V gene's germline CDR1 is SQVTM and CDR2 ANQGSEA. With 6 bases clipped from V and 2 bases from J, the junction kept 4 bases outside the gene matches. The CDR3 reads CSVETGTGNTIYF. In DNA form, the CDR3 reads TGCAGCGTCGAGACAGGGACTGGAAACACCATATATTTT.

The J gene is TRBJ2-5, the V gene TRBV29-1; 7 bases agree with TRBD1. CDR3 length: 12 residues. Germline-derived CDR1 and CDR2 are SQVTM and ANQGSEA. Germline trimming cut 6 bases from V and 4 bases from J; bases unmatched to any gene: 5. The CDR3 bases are TGCAGCGTCTGGACAGGAGGAGAGACCCAGTACTTC. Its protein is CSVWTGGETQYF.

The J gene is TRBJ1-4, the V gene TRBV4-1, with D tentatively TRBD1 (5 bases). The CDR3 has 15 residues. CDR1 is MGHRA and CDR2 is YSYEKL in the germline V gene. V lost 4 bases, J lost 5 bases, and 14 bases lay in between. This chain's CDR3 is CASSRDGTKNEKLFF. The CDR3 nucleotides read TGCGCCAGCAGCCGGGACGGAACGAAGAATGAAAAACTGTTTTTT.

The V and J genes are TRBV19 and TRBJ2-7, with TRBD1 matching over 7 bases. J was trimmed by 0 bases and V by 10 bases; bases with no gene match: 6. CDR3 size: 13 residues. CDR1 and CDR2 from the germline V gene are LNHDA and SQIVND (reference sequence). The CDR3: CATARDSSYEQYF. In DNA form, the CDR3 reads TGTGCCACAGCCCGGGACAGCTCCTACGAGCAGTACTTC.

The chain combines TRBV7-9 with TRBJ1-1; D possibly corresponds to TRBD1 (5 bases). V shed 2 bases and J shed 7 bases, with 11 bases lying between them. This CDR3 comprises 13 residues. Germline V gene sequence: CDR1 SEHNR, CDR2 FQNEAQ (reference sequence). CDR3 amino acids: CASSLRGWNEAFF. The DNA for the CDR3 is TGTGCCAGCAGCTTACGGGGGTGGAATGAAGCTTTCTTT. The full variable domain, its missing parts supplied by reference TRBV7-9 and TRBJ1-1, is DTGVSQNPRHKITKRGQNVTFRCDPISEHNRLYWYRQTLGQGPEFLTYFQNEAQLEKSRLLSDRFSAERPKGSFSTLEIQRTEQGDSAMYLCASSLRGWNEAFFGQGTRLTVV.

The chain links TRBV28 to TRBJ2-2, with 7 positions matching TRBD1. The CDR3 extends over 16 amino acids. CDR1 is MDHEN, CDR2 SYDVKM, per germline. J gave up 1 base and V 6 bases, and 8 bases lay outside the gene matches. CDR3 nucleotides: TGTGCCAGCAGCCGATGGGGGACAGTGAACACCGGGGAGCTGTTTTTT. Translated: CASSRWGTVNTGELFF.

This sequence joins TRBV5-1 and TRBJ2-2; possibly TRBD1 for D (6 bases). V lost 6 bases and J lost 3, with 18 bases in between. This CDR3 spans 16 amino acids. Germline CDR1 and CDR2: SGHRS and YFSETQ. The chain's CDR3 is CASTRFNQGYTGELFF. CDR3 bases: TGCGCCAGCACCCGATTTAACCAGGGGTACACCGGGGAGCTGTTTTTT. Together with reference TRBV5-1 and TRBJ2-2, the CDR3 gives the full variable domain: KAGVTQTPRYLIKTRGQQVTLSCSPISGHRSVSWYQQTPGQGLQFLFEYFSETQRNKGNFPGRFSGRQFSNSRSEMNVSTLELGDSALYLCASTRFNQGYTGELFFGEGSRLTVL.

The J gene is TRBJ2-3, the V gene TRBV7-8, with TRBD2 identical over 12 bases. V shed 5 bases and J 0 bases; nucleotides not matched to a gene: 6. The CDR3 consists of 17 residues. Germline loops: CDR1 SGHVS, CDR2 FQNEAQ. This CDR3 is CASSTRTSGVSTDTQYF. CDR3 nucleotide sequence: TGTGCCAGCAGCACGCGGACTAGCGGGGTTAGCACAGATACGCAGTATTTT. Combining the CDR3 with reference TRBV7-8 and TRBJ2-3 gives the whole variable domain GAGVSQSPRYKVAKRGQDVALRCDPISGHVSLFWYQQALGQGPEFLTYFQNEAQLDKSGLPSDRFFAERPEGSVSTLKIQRTQQEDSAVYLCASSTRTSGVSTDTQYFGPGTRLTVL.

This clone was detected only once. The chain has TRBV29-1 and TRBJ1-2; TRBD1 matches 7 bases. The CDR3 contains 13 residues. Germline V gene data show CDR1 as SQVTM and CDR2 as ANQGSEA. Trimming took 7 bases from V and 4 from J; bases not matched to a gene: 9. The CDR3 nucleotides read TGCAGCGCCCGCCGGGACAGAGTCTATGGCTACACCTTC. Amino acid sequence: CSARRDRVYGYTF.

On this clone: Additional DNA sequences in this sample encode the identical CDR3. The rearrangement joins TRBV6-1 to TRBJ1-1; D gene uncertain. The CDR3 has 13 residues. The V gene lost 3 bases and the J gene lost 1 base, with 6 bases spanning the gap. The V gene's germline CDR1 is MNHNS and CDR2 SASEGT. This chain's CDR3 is CASSDQKNTEAFF. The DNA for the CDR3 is TGTGCCAGCAGTGATCAGAAGAACACTGAAGCTTTCTTT.

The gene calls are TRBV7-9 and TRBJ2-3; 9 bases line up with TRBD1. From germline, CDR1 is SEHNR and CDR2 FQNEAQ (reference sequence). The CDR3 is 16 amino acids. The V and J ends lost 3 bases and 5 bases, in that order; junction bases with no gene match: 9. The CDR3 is CASSFQQGAGKDTQYF. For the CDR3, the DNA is TGTGCCAGCAGCTTTCAACAGGGGGCCGGTAAAGATACGCAGTATTTT.